These 18 T cell receptor beta chains were sequenced from one sample in a study of cytomegalovirus exposure and HLA in healthy donors. With 60 Vbeta and 13 Jbeta primers, the PCR was carried out. The assay was immunoSEQ multiplex PCR, and TCRdb's table has in-frame clones only and misses some. In the table there are approximately 190,000 clones, 70% of which are singletons. The sample was PBMCs. These receptors all come from a man between 40 and 49 years old in good health and CMV-seropositive.

The chain links TRBV28 to TRBJ1-5; TRBD1 agrees at 7 bases. CDR1 is MDHEN, CDR2 SYDVKM, per germline. V lost 3 bases, J lost 5 bases, and 28 bases stayed unmatched. The CDR3 runs to 22 residues. CDR3 coding DNA: TGTGCCAGCAGTTTTGGTGTCTCGTCCCCCGACAGGCAGGGGGGAAGGTATCAGCCCCAGCATTTT. It codes for CASSFGVSSPDRQGGRYQPQHF.

The CDR3 DNA follows: TGTGCCAGCAGCTTACAGGGGGCTAAGAACACTGAAGCTTTCTTT. This encodes CASSLQGAKNTEAFF. V is TRBV7-2 and J is TRBJ1-1; 8 bases match TRBD1. The CDR3 covers 15 residues. With 2 bases clipped from V and 1 base from J, the junction kept 3 bases outside the gene matches. The germline V gene encodes CDR1 SGHTA and CDR2 FQGNSA.

V and J are TRBV2 and TRBJ1-5; D is unresolved. There are 15 residues in the CDR3. Germline CDR1 is SNHLY and CDR2 is FYNNEI. Trimming stripped 7 bases from V and 0 bases from J, with 13 bases between. The CDR3: CASTDLQFSNQPQHF. The CDR3 nucleotides are TGTGCCAGCACCGACCTACAGTTTAGCAATCAGCCCCAGCATTTT.

This sequence joins TRBV5-1 and TRBJ2-7; possible D gene TRBD1, 6 bases. The CDR3 length is 14 residues. With 3 bases removed from V and 5 bases from J, the gap between germline ends came to 15 bases. Germline values: CDR1 SGHRS, CDR2 YFSETQ. CDR3 nucleotides: TGCGCCAGCAGCTGGGGGCTGGCCACGGACGAGCAGTACTTC. It is translated as CASSWGLATDEQYF.

V is TRBV4-1 and J is TRBJ2-2; D possibly corresponds to TRBD1 (6 bases). CDR3 size: 17 residues. Trimming left V 2 bases short and J 1 base short, with 14 bases between. CDR1 and CDR2 (germline): MGHRA, YSYEKL. The CDR3 here is CASSQWGSGVNTGELFF. CDR3 DNA sequence: TGCGCCAGCAGCCAATGGGGATCAGGGGTGAACACCGGGGAGCTGTTTTTT.

The chain uses TRBV4-1 and TRBJ2-7, with TRBD1 matching over 11 bases. V dropped 4 bases and J dropped 3; count of bases not matched to a gene: 5. Germline CDR1 is MGHRA and CDR2 is YSYEKL. The CDR3 length is 15 residues. The CDR3 loop is CASSPSGTGGYEQYF. The CDR3 nucleotides are TGCGCCAGCAGCCCTTCCGGGACAGGGGGCTACGAGCAGTACTTC.

This sequence joins TRBV5-6 and TRBJ1-5; 7 nucleotides align to TRBD1. The CDR3 is made up of 16 amino acids. V lost 3 bases and J lost 3; bases outside the gene matches: 9. The germline V gene encodes CDR1 SGHDT and CDR2 YYEEEE. In DNA form, the CDR3 reads TGTGCCAGCAGCTCTGGAGGGGGACAGCACAATCAGCCCCAGCATTTT. Amino acid sequence: CASSSGGGQHNQPQHF.

In its sample, this clone was seen a few times. The chain is built from TRBV5-4 and TRBJ1-2; D is perhaps TRBD1 (6 bases). The V gene lost 2 bases and the J gene lost 4 bases, with 12 bases spanning the gap. Germline V gene lookup returns CDR1 SGHNT and CDR2 YYREEE (reference sequence). There are 14 residues in the CDR3. The CDR3, as DNA: TGTGCCAGCAGCTTCGGACAGTTTACCTATGGCTACACCTTC. It is translated as CASSFGQFTYGYTF. Using reference TRBV5-4 and TRBJ1-2 for the parts outside the CDR3, the full variable domain is ETGVTQSPTHLIKTRGQQVTLRCSSQSGHNTVSWYQQALGQGPQFIFQYYREEENGRGNFPPRFSGLQFPNYSSELNVNALELDDSALYLCASSFGQFTYGYTFGSGTRLTVV.

The chain couples TRBV12-5 to TRBJ1-2; possibly TRBD1 for D (6 bases). From germline, CDR1 is LGHNT and CDR2 FRNRAP. The CDR3 is 14 amino acids. The V gene lost 0 bases and the J gene lost 7 bases, with 12 bases spanning the gap. The CDR3 spells CASGLVPGEGGYTF. The CDR3 bases are TGTGCTAGTGGTTTGGTACCAGGGGAAGGTGGCTACACCTTC.

CDR3 bases: TGTGCCAGCAGCCCAACCGGGGGGTCGAGCGAGCAGTACTTC. Translated, it gives CASSPTGGSSEQYF. J is TRBJ2-7 and V is TRBV9, with 7 bases fitting TRBD2. V shed 4 bases, J shed 6 bases, and the junction held 10 bases outside the gene matches. CDR1 and CDR2 from the germline V gene are SGDLS and YYNGEE. CDR3 length: 14 amino acids.

The rearrangement joins TRBV4-1 to TRBJ1-1; tentative D call: TRBD1 (5 bases). CDR3 length equals 15 residues. The germline V gene has CDR1 MGHRA and CDR2 YSYEKL. The V gene lost 4 bases and the J gene lost 8 bases, with 20 bases spanning the gap. Written as DNA, the CDR3 is TGCGCCAGCAGCCGTCACGTCCTCTTAACAGGAGAAGCTTTCTTT. Translated, it gives CASSRHVLLTGEAFF.

This chain links TRBV7-8 with TRBJ1-1; TRBD1 might be the D (6 bases). The V gene lost 2 bases and the J gene lost 4 bases, with 14 bases spanning the gap. This CDR3 has 15 amino acids. Germline assignment: CDR1 SGHVS and CDR2 FQNEAQ. The chain's CDR3 is CASSLIQGEGTEAFF. The CDR3 region has the DNA TGTGCCAGCAGCTTAATACAGGGAGAGGGCACTGAAGCTTTCTTT.

V usage is TRBV11-1 and J usage is TRBJ2-5; no definite D call. This CDR3 spans 14 amino acids. The V gene lost 5 bases and the J gene lost 5 bases, with 15 bases spanning the gap. The germline V gene has CDR1 SGHAT and CDR2 FQDESV (reference sequence). CDR3 residues: CASSPERRGETQYF. The DNA of the CDR3 is TGTGCCAGCAGCCCAGAACGTCGAGGTGAGACCCAGTACTTC.

DNA of the CDR3: TGTGCCAGCAGCTTTGGGTCCGGGGTGGTCTATGGCTACACCTTC. Amino acids: CASSFGSGVVYGYTF. V gene TRBV28 combines with J gene TRBJ1-2; D is ambiguous. Trimming cost V 6 bases and J 4 bases, with 18 bases left between them. The germline gives CDR1 MDHEN, CDR2 SYDVKM. The CDR3 totals 15 residues.

This clone is a singleton in its sample. The chain links TRBV27 to TRBJ2-7; 10 nucleotides line up with TRBD1. The CDR3 is made up of 14 amino acids. From germline, CDR1 is MNHEY and CDR2 SMNVEV (reference sequence). Unmatched junction bases numbered 4, after V lost 5 bases and J lost 3 bases. The CDR3 spells CASSAGQGLYEQYF. The CDR3 DNA is TGTGCCAGCAGTGCGGGACAGGGGCTCTACGAGCAGTACTTC.

This chain uses TRBV15 with TRBJ1-5; TRBD1 matches at 9 bases. Germline CDR1 LNHNV, CDR2 YYDKDF (reference sequence). The J segment lost 5 bases and the V segment lost 1 base, leaving 9 bases of the junction unmatched. The CDR3 is made up of 17 amino acids. The CDR3 DNA reads TGTGCCACCAGCAGAGGTGGGACAGGGTTTAGAGATCAGCCCCAGCATTTT. Residues: CATSRGGTGFRDQPQHF.

The genes are TRBV5-1 and TRBJ2-7; TRBD1 agrees at 8 bases. This CDR3 spans 14 amino acids. Germline V lookup: CDR1 SGHRS, CDR2 YFSETQ. V trimming: 4 bases; J trimming: 2 bases; junction bases outside the gene matches: 5. Here the CDR3 reads CASSRTGRTYEQYF. The CDR3 nucleotides read TGCGCCAGCAGCCGGACAGGGCGAACCTACGAGCAGTACTTC.

The chain carries TRBV9 and TRBJ2-5; D remains ambiguous. This CDR3 is 14 amino acids long. Germline CDR1 SGDLS, CDR2 YYNGEE. V lost 0 bases to trimming and J lost 5 bases, with 11 bases between them. This CDR3 is CASSVDNLWETQYF. CDR3 in DNA: TGTGCCAGCAGCGTAGATAACTTATGGGAGACCCAGTACTTC.